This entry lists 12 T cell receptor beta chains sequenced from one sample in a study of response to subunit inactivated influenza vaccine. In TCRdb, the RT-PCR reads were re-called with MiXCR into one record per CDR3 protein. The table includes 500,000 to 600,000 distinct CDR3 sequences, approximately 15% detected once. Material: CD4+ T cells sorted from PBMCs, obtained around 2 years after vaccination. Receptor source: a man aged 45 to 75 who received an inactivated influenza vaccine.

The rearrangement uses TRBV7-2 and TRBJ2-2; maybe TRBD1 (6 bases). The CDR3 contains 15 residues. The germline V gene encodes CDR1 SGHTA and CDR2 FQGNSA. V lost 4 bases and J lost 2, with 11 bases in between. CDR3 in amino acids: CASSSTGPNTGELFF. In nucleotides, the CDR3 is TGTGCCAGCAGCTCAACAGGGCCAAACACCGGGGAGCTGTTTTTT.

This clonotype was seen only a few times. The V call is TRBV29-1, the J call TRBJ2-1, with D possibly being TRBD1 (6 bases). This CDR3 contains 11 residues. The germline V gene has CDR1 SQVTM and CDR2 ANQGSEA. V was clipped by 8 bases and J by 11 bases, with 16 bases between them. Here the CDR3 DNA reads TGCAGCCCGGCCCGGGACACCAAGCAGTTCTTC. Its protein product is CSPARDTKQFF.

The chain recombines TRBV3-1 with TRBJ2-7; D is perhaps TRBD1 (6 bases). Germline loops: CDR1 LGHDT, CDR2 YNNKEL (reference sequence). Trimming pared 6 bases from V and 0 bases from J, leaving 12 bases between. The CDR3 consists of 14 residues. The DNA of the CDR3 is TGTGCCAGCAGTGACAGGATGACCTCCTACGAGCAGTACTTC. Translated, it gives CASSDRMTSYEQYF.

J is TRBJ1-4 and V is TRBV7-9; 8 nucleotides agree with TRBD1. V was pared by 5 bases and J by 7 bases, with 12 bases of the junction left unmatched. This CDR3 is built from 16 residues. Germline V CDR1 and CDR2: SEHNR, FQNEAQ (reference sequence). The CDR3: CASSPGQGTRGEKLFF. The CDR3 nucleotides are TGTGCCAGCAGCCCCGGACAGGGAACGAGGGGTGAAAAACTGTTTTTT.

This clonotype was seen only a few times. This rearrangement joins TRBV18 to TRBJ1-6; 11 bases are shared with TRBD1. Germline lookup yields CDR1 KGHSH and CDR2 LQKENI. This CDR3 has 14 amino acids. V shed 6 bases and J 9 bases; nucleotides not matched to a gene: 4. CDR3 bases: TGTGCCAGCTCCGGGACAGGGGGACGTTCACCCCTCCACTTT. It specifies CASSGTGGRSPLHF. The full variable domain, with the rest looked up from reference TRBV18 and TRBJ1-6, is NAGVMQNPRHLVRRRGQEARLRCSPMKGHSHVYWYRQLPEEGLKFMVYLQKENIIDESGMPKERFSAEFPKEGPSILRIQQVVRGDSAAYFCASSGTGGRSPLHFGNGTRLTVT.

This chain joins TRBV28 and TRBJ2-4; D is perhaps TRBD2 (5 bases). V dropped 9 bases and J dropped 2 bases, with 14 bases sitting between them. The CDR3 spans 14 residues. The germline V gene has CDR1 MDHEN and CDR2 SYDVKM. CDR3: CARSTGEPKNIQYF. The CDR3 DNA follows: TGTGCCAGGAGCACCGGGGAGCCCAAAAACATTCAGTACTTC.

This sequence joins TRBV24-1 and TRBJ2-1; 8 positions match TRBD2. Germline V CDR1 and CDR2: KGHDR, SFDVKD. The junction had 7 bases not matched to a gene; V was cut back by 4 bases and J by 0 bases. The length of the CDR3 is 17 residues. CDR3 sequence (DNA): TGTGCCACCAGTGACAATAGCGGGGTTAGCTCCTACAATGAGCAGTTCTTC. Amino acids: CATSDNSGVSSYNEQFF.

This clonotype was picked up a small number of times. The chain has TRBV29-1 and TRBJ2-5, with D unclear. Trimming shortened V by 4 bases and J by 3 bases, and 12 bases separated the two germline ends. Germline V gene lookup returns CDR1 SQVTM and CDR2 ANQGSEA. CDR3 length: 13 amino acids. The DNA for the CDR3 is TGCAGCGTTGGACGGACCGCAAAAGAGACCCAGTACTTC. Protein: CSVGRTAKETQYF.

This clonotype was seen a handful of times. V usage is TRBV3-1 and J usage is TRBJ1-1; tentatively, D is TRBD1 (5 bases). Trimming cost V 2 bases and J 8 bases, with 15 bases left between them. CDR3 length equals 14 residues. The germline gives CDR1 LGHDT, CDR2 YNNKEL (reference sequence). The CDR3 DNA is TGTGCCAGCAGCCAACAGGGCCCCAGGTCCGAAGCTTTCTTT. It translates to CASSQQGPRSEAFF.

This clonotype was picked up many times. The CDR3 loop is CASSLGQSPNYNSPLHF. CDR3 DNA sequence: TGTGCCAGCAGCTTGGGACAGTCCCCCAACTATAATTCACCCCTCCACTTT. The chain is built from TRBV5-5 and TRBJ1-6; the D gene is possibly TRBD1 (5 bases). CDR3 size: 17 residues. Germline values: CDR1 SGHKS, CDR2 YYEKEE (reference sequence). V was clipped by 0 bases and J by 3 bases, with 13 bases between them.

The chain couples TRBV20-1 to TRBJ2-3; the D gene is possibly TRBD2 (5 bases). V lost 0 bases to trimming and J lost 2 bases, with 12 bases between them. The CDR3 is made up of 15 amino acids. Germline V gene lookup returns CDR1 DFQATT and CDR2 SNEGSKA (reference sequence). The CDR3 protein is CSARDWRAPTDTQYF. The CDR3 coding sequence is TGCAGTGCTAGAGATTGGCGGGCACCCACAGATACGCAGTATTTT.

The CDR3 reads CASPQGGSRAKNIQYF. CDR3 sequence (DNA): TGTGCCAGCCCCCAGGGCGGTAGTCGCGCCAAAAACATTCAGTACTTC. This rearrangement joins TRBV27 to TRBJ2-4; TRBD1 is a possible D gene (5 bases). The germline V and J ends were trimmed by 8 bases and 1 base, with 18 bases remaining between them. The CDR3 has 16 residues. From germline, CDR1 is MNHEY and CDR2 SMNVEV (reference sequence).